One and the same sample provided the 32 T cell receptor beta chains below, sequenced in a study of T cell responses to AZD1222 COVID-19 vaccine. TCRdb keeps only in-frame clones here, not all; method: immunoSEQ multiplex PCR. Of about 190,000 clones listed, 94% are singletons. Sample: peripheral blood, taken on day 0 of AZD1222 vaccination. Source of these receptors: an adult in good health.

This sequence joins TRBV6-4 and TRBJ1-1; D is unresolved. V lost 4 bases to trimming and J lost 1 base, with 7 bases between them. The CDR3 is made up of 13 amino acids. Looked up from germline, CDR1 is MRHNA and CDR2 is SNTAGT. The CDR3 sequence is CASSARRNTEAFF. The CDR3 DNA is TGTGCCAGCAGTGCGAGACGGAACACTGAAGCTTTCTTT.

The chain employs TRBV28 and TRBJ2-1, with 10 bases fitting TRBD2. Unmatched junction bases numbered 9, after V lost 5 bases and J lost 5 bases. The CDR3 loop spans 16 amino acids. The germline V gene has CDR1 MDHEN and CDR2 SYDVKM. The CDR3 spells CASSLALAGKNNEQFF. The CDR3 DNA is TGTGCCAGCAGTCTGGCACTAGCGGGAAAAAACAATGAGCAGTTCTTC.

V usage is TRBV10-3 and J usage is TRBJ2-7; possible D gene TRBD2, 6 bases. Trimming stripped 8 bases from V and 6 bases from J, with 17 bases between. Germline V CDR1 and CDR2: ENHRY, SYGVKD. CDR3 length equals 13 residues. CDR3 in DNA: TGTGCCATCGGGCCCGGGACTCCCTTCGAGCAGTACTTC. Its protein product is CAIGPGTPFEQYF.

The gene calls are TRBV3-1 (or the pseudogene TRBV3-2) and TRBJ2-7; D possibly corresponds to TRBD2 (6 bases). This CDR3 spans 13 amino acids. Germline values: CDR1 LGHDT, CDR2 YNNKEL (reference sequence). V was clipped by 4 bases and J by 6 bases, with 13 bases between them. This chain's CDR3 is CASSRRLVREQYF. The CDR3 region has the DNA TGTGCCAGCAGCCGGCGACTAGTTCGCGAGCAGTACTTC.

CDR3 DNA: TGCGCCAGCCGGACAGTCCGGGGCACTGAAGCTTTCTTT. This gives the protein CASRTVRGTEAFF. This chain joins TRBV5-1 and TRBJ1-1, with D tentatively TRBD1 (6 bases). The length of the CDR3 is 13 residues. The V end lost 7 bases, the J end lost 4 bases, and 14 bases lay between the germline ends. Germline V gives CDR1 SGHRS, CDR2 YFSETQ.

The V call is TRBV28, the J call TRBJ2-1; no firm D call. The CDR3 spans 12 residues. CDR1 and CDR2 (germline): MDHEN, SYDVKM. The germline V and J ends were trimmed by 4 bases and 12 bases, with 13 bases remaining between them. The CDR3 protein is CASSSGVPVQFF. CDR3 coding DNA: TGTGCCAGCAGTTCAGGCGTCCCGGTGCAGTTCTTC.

The chain recombines TRBV1 with TRBJ1-6; TRBD1, the table's D call, was not compared with the DNA. TRBV1 is reported as a pseudogene. The CDR3 is 15 residues long. CDR3 nucleotide sequence: TGCACCAGCAGCCAAGAGGGCGCTTCTAATTCACCCCTCCACTTT. As protein: CTSSQEGASNSPLHF.

The rearrangement links TRBV10-1 to TRBJ2-1; perhaps TRBD1 as D (6 bases). The CDR3 extends over 14 amino acids. The ends were cut back, 4 bases at V and 0 bases at J, with 7 bases in the middle. CDR1 is WNHNN, CDR2 SYGVQD, per germline (reference sequence). The CDR3 region has the DNA TGCGCCAGCAGTGTAGGGGGCTCCTACAATGAGCAGTTCTTC. Amino acid sequence: CASSVGGSYNEQFF.

V is TRBV11-2 and J is TRBJ2-1, with 12 bases identical to TRBD2. The CDR3 covers 16 residues. Germline CDR1 is SGHAT and CDR2 is FQNNGV. Trimming cost V 6 bases and J 1 base; bases outside gene matches: 4. Here the CDR3 DNA reads TGTGCCAGCAGACCGACTAGCGGGAGTTCCTACAATGAGCAGTTCTTC. Its protein product is CASRPTSGSSYNEQFF.

The chain carries TRBV6-1 and TRBJ1-5; D is possibly TRBD1 (6 bases). Per the germline V gene, CDR1 is MNHNS and CDR2 is SASEGT. Trimming stripped 0 bases from V and 4 bases from J, with 10 bases between. The CDR3 length is 15 residues. In DNA, the CDR3 is TGTGCCAGCAGTGAAGCAGGGGGGTTTAATCAGCCCCAGCATTTT. This gives the protein CASSEAGGFNQPQHF.

This rearrangement joins TRBV2 to TRBJ1-5; 7 bases agree with TRBD1. The CDR3 consists of 15 residues. Per the germline V gene, CDR1 is SNHLY and CDR2 is FYNNEI. V gave up 6 bases and J gave up 7 bases; unmatched junction bases: 12. The CDR3: CASRAFQGGRQPQHF. In DNA, the CDR3 is TGTGCCAGCAGAGCATTTCAAGGGGGCAGGCAGCCCCAGCATTTT.

V and J are TRBV6-2 or TRBV6-3 and TRBJ2-1; 10 bases map to TRBD2. This CDR3 has 15 residues. The V gene end was trimmed by 4 bases and the J gene end by 8 bases; junction bases not matched to a gene: 8. The germline V gene has CDR1 MNHEY and CDR2 SVGEGT. CDR3 coding DNA: TGTGCCAGCAGTTCGGGACTAGCGCGGAGCGATGAGCAGTTCTTC. It is translated as CASSSGLARSDEQFF.

The genes are TRBV19 and TRBJ2-1, with 9 nucleotides matching TRBD2. The CDR3 is 14 residues long. Germline CDR1 and CDR2: LNHDA and SQIVND (reference sequence). V shed 10 bases and J 1 base; nucleotides not matched to a gene: 5. The CDR3 loop is CATKTSGSYNEQFF. CDR3 DNA: TGTGCCACCAAAACTAGCGGGTCCTACAATGAGCAGTTCTTC.

The chain links TRBV11-1 to TRBJ1-5; TRBD1 matches 8 bases. Germline loops: CDR1 SGHAT, CDR2 FQDESV (reference sequence). The CDR3 length is 15 residues. V was clipped by 5 bases and J by 2 bases; unmatched bases: 5. The CDR3 region is CASSPGTGGNQPQHF. CDR3 bases: TGTGCCAGCAGCCCCGGGACAGGTGGCAATCAGCCCCAGCATTTT.

The rearrangement joins TRBV11-1 to TRBJ2-3; possible D gene TRBD2, 5 bases. V lost 8 bases and J 4 bases, leaving 16 bases between the germline ends. This CDR3 region has 14 residues. Germline V gene data show CDR1 as SGHAT and CDR2 as FQDESV (reference sequence). The CDR3 bases are TGTGCCAGCGGGCAAAGGGCGGGTCCAGATACGCAGTATTTT. This translates into CASGQRAGPDTQYF.

The chain links TRBV3-1 (or the pseudogene TRBV3-2) to TRBJ1-2, with TRBD1 as a possible D gene (5 bases). This CDR3 has 19 residues. V was pared by 1 base and J by 4 bases, with 25 bases between. CDR1 is LGHDT, CDR2 YNNKEL, per germline (reference sequence). The CDR3 sequence: CASSQGSNRNILGGYGYTF. CDR3 DNA: TGTGCCAGCAGCCAAGGGAGCAACCGAAACATATTGGGGGGCTATGGCTACACCTTC.

The chain uses TRBV11-1 and TRBJ2-1; D not resolved. Germline V gene sequence: CDR1 SGHAT, CDR2 FQDESV (reference sequence). The germline V and J ends were trimmed by 5 bases and 9 bases, with 11 bases remaining between them. There are 12 residues in the CDR3. In DNA, the CDR3 is TGTGCCAGCAGCCCGATCCGAGGTGAGCAGTTCTTC. It encodes CASSPIRGEQFF.

The chain carries TRBV4-1 and TRBJ2-7, with a possible D match to TRBD1 (5 bases). The V gene lost 6 bases and the J gene lost 3 bases, with 18 bases spanning the gap. The CDR3 runs to 15 residues. Germline V gene sequence: CDR1 MGHRA, CDR2 YSYEKL. CDR3 bases: TGCGCCAGCAGTTTTTCTCAGGGATCCAACTACGAGCAGTACTTC. Translating it yields CASSFSQGSNYEQYF.

The V call is TRBV15, the J call TRBJ1-1, with unresolved D. There are 15 residues in the CDR3. Germline values: CDR1 LNHNV, CDR2 YYDKDF (reference sequence). V was cut by 1 base and J by 1 base, with 10 bases left in between. DNA for the CDR3: TGTGCCACCAGCAGAGGGGCCATACCGAACACTGAAGCTTTCTTT. It yields the protein CATSRGAIPNTEAFF.

The chain recombines TRBV27 with TRBJ1-1; D may be TRBD1 (5 bases). With 3 bases removed from V and 5 bases from J, the gap between germline ends came to 19 bases. CDR1 and CDR2 (germline): MNHEY, SMNVEV (reference sequence). This CDR3 contains 16 residues. CDR3: CASSFYGAGGGTEAFF. CDR3 nucleotides: TGTGCCAGCAGTTTCTATGGGGCGGGGGGTGGAACTGAAGCTTTCTTT.

V is TRBV7-9 and J is TRBJ2-1, with TRBD2 identical over 10 bases. With V trimmed by 5 bases and J by 8 bases, 18 bases remained unmatched. This CDR3 contains 18 residues. CDR1 and CDR2 (germline): SEHNR, FQNEAQ (reference sequence). As DNA, the CDR3 is TGTGCCAGCAGCCGATGGAAGGGACCTAGCGGGAGTAAATATGAGCAGTTCTTC. Residues: CASSRWKGPSGSKYEQFF.

This clone was seen a single time. This chain uses TRBV19 with TRBJ1-3; no clear D. Germline V gene sequence: CDR1 LNHDA, CDR2 SQIVND (reference sequence). The V end lost 5 bases, the J end lost 0 bases, and 8 bases lay between the germline ends. This CDR3 spans 14 amino acids. DNA of the CDR3: TGTGCCAGTAGTGACTCAAGCTCTGGAAACACCATATATTTT. Its translation is CASSDSSSGNTIYF.

V is TRBV27 and J is TRBJ1-1; D is ambiguous. Germline V lookup: CDR1 MNHEY, CDR2 SMNVEV (reference sequence). This CDR3 is built from 13 residues. The ends were cut back, 6 bases at V and 4 bases at J, with 12 bases in the middle. CDR3 in DNA: TGTGCCAGCAGCTGGAGTCAGAGCACTGAAGCTTTCTTT. This encodes CASSWSQSTEAFF.

This rearrangement joins TRBV6-4 to TRBJ1-2; possible D gene TRBD1, 6 bases. CDR3 length equals 14 residues. Germline V lookup: CDR1 MRHNA, CDR2 SNTAGT. Trimming took off 0 bases at V and 8 bases at J, with 13 bases between the two ends. The CDR3 loop reads CASSDSPGAGGYTF. The CDR3 DNA follows: TGTGCCAGCAGTGACTCCCCGGGGGCCGGCGGCTACACCTTC.

The gene calls are TRBV1 and TRBJ2-7; TRBD1 is the table's D call and was not checked against the DNA. TRBV1 is tagged as a pseudogene. The CDR3 contains 16 residues. Here the CDR3 DNA reads TGCACCAGCAGCCAAGTGGGGGCCCTGGTAAGGGCCGAGCAGTACTTC. This translates into CTSSQVGALVRAEQYF.

The rearrangement joins TRBV3-1 (or the pseudogene TRBV3-2) to TRBJ2-7; maybe TRBD1 (6 bases). Per the germline V gene, CDR1 is LGHDT and CDR2 is YNNKEL (reference sequence). The CDR3 is 15 residues long. V was pared by 1 base and J by 4 bases, with 14 bases between. Here the CDR3 reads CASSQVIRRGYEQYF. Here the CDR3 DNA reads TGTGCCAGCAGCCAAGTGATCCGTAGGGGGTACGAGCAGTACTTC.

This chain uses TRBV5-1 with TRBJ1-4; 7 nucleotides align to TRBD1. CDR1 and CDR2 from the germline V gene are SGHRS and YFSETQ. J gave up 7 bases and V 4 bases, and 10 bases lay outside the gene matches. The length of the CDR3 is 15 residues. Here the CDR3 reads CASSARQGAVEKLFF. The DNA of the CDR3 is TGCGCCAGCAGCGCCCGACAGGGAGCCGTTGAAAAACTGTTTTTT.

The genes are TRBV10-3 and TRBJ2-1, with TRBD2 matching 11 bases. CDR1 and CDR2 (germline): ENHRY, SYGVKD. Germline trimming cut 4 bases from V and 4 bases from J; bases unmatched to any gene: 12. The CDR3 is 18 residues long. The CDR3 bases are TGTGCCATCAGTGGGTCTAGCGGGAGGACTACGAATTACAATGAGCAGTTCTTC. Its translation: CAISGSSGRTTNYNEQFF.

The chain combines TRBV7-8 with TRBJ1-2; the D is unclear. The CDR3 has 13 residues. V was cut by 2 bases and J by 7 bases, with 11 bases left in between. Germline V gives CDR1 SGHVS, CDR2 FQNEAQ. The CDR3 protein is CASSLRVSGGYTF. For the CDR3, the DNA is TGTGCCAGCAGCTTACGGGTTTCGGGTGGCTACACCTTC.

The genes are TRBV28 and TRBJ1-2; 8 bases line up with TRBD1. The ends lost 3 bases at V and 4 bases at J; junction bases unmatched: 1. CDR1 is MDHEN, CDR2 SYDVKM, per germline. The CDR3 totals 13 residues. The CDR3, as DNA: TGTGCCAGCAGTTTTGGACAGGGCTATGGCTACACCTTC. Translating it yields CASSFGQGYGYTF.

This chain connects TRBV20-1 to TRBJ2-2; D perhaps matches TRBD2 (6 bases). Trimming cost V 3 bases and J 4 bases, with 12 bases left between them. The germline CDR1 and CDR2 sequences are DFQATT and SNEGSKA (reference sequence). This CDR3 contains 14 residues. This chain's CDR3 is CSASDGSGTGELFF. CDR3 DNA: TGCAGTGCTAGTGACGGGAGTGGCACCGGGGAGCTGTTTTTT.

V and J are TRBV6-4 and TRBJ2-1; D is ambiguous. Between the trimmed V and J ends, which lost 6 bases and 9 bases, there was a span of 15 bases. Germline CDR1 is MRHNA and CDR2 is SNTAGT. The CDR3 loop spans 13 amino acids. CDR3 DNA sequence: TGTGCCAGCAGCGTGGACCCAACTCTTGAGCAGTTCTTC. Translation: CASSVDPTLEQFF.